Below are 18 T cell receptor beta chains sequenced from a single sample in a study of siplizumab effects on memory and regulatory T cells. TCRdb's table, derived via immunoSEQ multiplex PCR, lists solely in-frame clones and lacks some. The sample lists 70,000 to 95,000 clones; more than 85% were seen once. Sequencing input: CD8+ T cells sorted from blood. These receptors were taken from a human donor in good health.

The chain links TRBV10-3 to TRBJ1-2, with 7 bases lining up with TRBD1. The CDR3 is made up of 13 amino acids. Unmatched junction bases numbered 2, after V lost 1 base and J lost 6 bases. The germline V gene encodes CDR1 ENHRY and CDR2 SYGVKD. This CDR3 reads CAISELTGDGYTF. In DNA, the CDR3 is TGTGCCATCAGTGAGTTAACAGGGGATGGCTACACCTTC.

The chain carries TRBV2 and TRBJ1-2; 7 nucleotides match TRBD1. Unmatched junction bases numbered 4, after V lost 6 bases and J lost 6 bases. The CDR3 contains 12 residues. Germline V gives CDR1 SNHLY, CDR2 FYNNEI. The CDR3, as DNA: TGTGCCAGCAGAAGGGGGCCCGATGGCTACACCTTC. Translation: CASRRGPDGYTF.

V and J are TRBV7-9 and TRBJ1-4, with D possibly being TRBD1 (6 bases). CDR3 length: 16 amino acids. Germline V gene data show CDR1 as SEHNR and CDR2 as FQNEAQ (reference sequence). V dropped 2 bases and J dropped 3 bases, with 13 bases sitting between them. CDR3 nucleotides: TGTGCCAGCAGCTTAACATTACAGGGCCCTAATGAAAAACTGTTTTTT. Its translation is CASSLTLQGPNEKLFF.

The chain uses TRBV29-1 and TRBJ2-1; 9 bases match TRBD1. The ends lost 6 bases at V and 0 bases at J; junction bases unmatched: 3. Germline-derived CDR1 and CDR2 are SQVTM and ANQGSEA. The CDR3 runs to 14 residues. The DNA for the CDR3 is TGCAGCGTAGGACAGGGGAGCTCCTACAATGAGCAGTTCTTC. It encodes CSVGQGSSYNEQFF.

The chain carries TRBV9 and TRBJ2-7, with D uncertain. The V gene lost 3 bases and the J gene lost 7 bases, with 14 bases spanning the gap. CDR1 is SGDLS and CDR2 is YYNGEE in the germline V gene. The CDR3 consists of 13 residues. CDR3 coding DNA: TGTGCCAGCAGCGACACCTCTTGGGGTGAGCAGTACTTC. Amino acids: CASSDTSWGEQYF. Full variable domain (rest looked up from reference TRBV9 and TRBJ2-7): DSGVTQTPKHLITATGQRVTLRCSPRSGDLSVYWYQQSLDQGLQFLIQYYNGEERAKGNILERFSAQQFPDLHSELNLSSLELGDSALYFCASSDTSWGEQYFGPGTRLTVT.

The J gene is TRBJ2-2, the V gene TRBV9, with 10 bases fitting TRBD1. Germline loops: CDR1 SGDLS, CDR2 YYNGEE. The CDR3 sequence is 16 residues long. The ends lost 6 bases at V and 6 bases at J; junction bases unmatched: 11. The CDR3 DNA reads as TGTGCCAGCACCCTATCGGGGACAGGGGATGCCGGGGAGCTGTTTTTT. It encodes CASTLSGTGDAGELFF.

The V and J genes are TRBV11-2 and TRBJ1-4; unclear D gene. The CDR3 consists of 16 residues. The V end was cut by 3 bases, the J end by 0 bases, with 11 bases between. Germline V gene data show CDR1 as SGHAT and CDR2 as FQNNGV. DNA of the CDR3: TGTGCCAGCAGCTTCCGGGCCCTTGCAACTAATGAAAAACTGTTTTTT. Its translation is CASSFRALATNEKLFF.

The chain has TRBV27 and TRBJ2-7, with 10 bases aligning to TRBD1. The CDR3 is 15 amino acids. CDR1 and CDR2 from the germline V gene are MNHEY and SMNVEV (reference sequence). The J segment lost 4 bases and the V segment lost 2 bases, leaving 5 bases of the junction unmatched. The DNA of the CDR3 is TGTGCCAGCAGTTTACGGGACAGGGGACGGTACGAGCAGTACTTC. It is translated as CASSLRDRGRYEQYF.

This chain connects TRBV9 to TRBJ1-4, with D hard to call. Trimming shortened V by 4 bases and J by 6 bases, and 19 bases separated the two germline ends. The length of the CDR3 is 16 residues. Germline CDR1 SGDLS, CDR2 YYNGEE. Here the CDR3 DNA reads TGTGCCAGCAGCCCCCAGGCGGACCAGAGCTATGAAAAACTGTTTTTT. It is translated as CASSPQADQSYEKLFF.

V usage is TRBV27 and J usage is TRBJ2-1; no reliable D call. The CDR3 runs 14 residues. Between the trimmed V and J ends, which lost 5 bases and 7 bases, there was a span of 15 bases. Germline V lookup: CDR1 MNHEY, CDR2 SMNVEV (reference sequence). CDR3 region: CASSKLGRRNEQFF. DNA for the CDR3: TGTGCCAGCAGTAAACTCGGACGGCGAAATGAGCAGTTCTTC.

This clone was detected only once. As DNA, the CDR3 is TGCGCCAGCAGCCAAGATCCGGGAGGCGGGAACATTCAGTACTTC. The encoded protein is CASSQDPGGGNIQYF. The chain carries TRBV4-1 and TRBJ2-4; 7 bases match TRBD2. There are 15 residues in the CDR3. CDR1 and CDR2 from the germline V gene are MGHRA and YSYEKL. V lost 0 bases, J lost 7 bases, and 6 bases stayed unmatched.

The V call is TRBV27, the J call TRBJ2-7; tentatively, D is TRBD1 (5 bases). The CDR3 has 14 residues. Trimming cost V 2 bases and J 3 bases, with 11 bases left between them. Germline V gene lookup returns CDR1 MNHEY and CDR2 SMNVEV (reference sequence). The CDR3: CASSLSRANYEQYF. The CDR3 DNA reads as TGTGCCAGCAGTTTAAGCAGGGCCAACTACGAGCAGTACTTC.

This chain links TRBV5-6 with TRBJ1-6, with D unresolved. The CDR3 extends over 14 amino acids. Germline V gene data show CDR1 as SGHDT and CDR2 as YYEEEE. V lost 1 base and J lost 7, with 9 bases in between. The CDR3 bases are TGTGCCAGCAGCTTGATTGTCAGAAATTCACCCCTCCACTTT. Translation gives CASSLIVRNSPLHF.

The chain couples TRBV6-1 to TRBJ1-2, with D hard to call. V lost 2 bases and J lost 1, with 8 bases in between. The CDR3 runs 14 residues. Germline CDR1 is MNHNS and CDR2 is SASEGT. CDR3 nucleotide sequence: TGTGCCAGCAGTGAATCGGTGGGTAACTATGGCTACACCTTC. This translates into CASSESVGNYGYTF.

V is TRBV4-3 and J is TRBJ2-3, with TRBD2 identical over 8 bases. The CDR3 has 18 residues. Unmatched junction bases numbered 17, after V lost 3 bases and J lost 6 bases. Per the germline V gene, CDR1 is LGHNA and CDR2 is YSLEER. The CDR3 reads CASSHLRSGSEHTDTQYF. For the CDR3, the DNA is TGCGCCAGCAGCCATCTTAGAAGCGGGAGTGAGCACACGGATACGCAGTATTTT.

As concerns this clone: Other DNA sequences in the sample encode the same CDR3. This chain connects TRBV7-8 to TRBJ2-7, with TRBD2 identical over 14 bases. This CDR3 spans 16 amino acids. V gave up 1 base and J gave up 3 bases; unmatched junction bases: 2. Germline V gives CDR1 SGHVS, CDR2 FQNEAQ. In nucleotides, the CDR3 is TGTGCCAGCAGCTTAGGGGGGACTAGCGGGAGCTACGAGCAGTACTTC. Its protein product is CASSLGGTSGSYEQYF.

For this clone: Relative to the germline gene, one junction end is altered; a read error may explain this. The CDR3 sequence: CASSLVLAGEDETQYF. The CDR3 DNA follows: TGTGCTAGCAGCTTAGTACTAGCGGGAGAAGACGAGACCCAGTACTTC. The rearrangement joins TRBV7-7 to TRBJ2-5, with TRBD2 matching over 11 bases. Per the germline V gene, CDR1 is SSHAT and CDR2 is FNYEAQ (reference sequence). This CDR3 is built from 16 residues.

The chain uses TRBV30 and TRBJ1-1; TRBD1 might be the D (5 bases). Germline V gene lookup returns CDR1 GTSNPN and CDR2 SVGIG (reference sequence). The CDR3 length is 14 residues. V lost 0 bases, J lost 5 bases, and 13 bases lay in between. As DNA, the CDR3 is TGTGCCTGGAGTGTAAGGGGCAGGGAAACTGAAGCTTTCTTT. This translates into CAWSVRGRETEAFF.